The entry that follows covers one TCR beta chain sequence. Its antigen is unknown. This specimen belongs to a study of shared clonotypes between healthy human individuals. Study findings and constraints: Of the naive CD4 clonotypes, around 4.8% were shared across a few donors.

The germline gives CDR1 SGHNT, CDR2 YYREEE (reference sequence). The CDR3 has 17 residues. The V and J ends lost 0 bases and 0 bases respectively, with 13 bases between them. Each subset's genomic DNA was shared equally among a number of immunoSEQ plates. The method was immunoSEQ multiplex PCR; TCRdb's version includes in-frame clones alone and lacks a portion of them. The table lists 600,000 to 750,000 clones, 72% of them singletons. Nashville, Tennessee was home to all donors, who were Caucasian adults. The authors divided CD4+ cells into CD45RA+ naive and CD45RA-negative memory subsets. The sequencing sample was made of memory CD4+ T cells sorted from blood. Subset noted: CD45RA-negative fraction. The V and J genes are TRBV5-4 and TRBJ2-1; the D is unclear. The receptor's source is a woman aged 25 to 39 in good health. CDR3 coding DNA: TGTGCCAGCAGCTTGGGACTCGACTCAAGCTCCTACAATGAGCAGTTCTTC. This sequence encodes CASSLGLDSSSYNEQFF.